The T cell receptor (beta chain) under discussion was sequenced for a study of T-cell memory formation after mild COVID-19. Study-wide results and limits: Clones shrinking from day 15 to 85 showed even CD4/CD8 mixes; later expanders tilted CD4+.

In TCRdb, the 5' RACE reads were re-called with MiXCR into one record per CDR3 protein. Of roughly 450,000 distinct CDR3 sequences in the sample, under 20% are singletons; the top ten hold around a fifth. This clonotype was seen more than once but under ten times. What it binds is not known. V lost 5 bases and J lost 2; bases outside the gene matches: 5. This CDR3 region has 14 residues. Germline V gives CDR1 MNHEY, CDR2 SVGAGI. V gene TRBV6-5 combines with J gene TRBJ2-7; 8 nucleotides align to TRBD1. This TCR derives from a man younger than 30 who had mild COVID-19 (a few samples of this study predate the infection). Cell type and time point are not known. Sequenced input: PBMCs or a T cell subset sorted from them (not recorded which). CDR3 nucleotides: TGTGCCAGCAGTCAAGGACAGGGACCCTACGAGCAGTACTTC. Translating it yields CASSQGQGPYEQYF.